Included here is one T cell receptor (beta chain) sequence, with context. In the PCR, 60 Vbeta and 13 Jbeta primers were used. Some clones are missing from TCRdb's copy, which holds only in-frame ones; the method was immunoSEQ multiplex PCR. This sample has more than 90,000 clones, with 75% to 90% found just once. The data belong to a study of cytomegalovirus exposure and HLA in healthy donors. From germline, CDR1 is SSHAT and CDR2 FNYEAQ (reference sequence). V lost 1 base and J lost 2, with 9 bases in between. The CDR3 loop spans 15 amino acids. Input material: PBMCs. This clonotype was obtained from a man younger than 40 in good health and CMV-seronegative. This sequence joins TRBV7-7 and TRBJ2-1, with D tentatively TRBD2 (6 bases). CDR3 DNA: TGTGCCAGCAGCTTAGGGAGGGCAACCTACAATGAGCAGTTCTTC. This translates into CASSLGRATYNEQFF.